The 12 T cell receptor beta chains presented below share a single source sample, sequenced in a study of PD-1 blockade in classical Hodgkin lymphoma. There was relapse after autologous stem cell transplantation in every patient, and there was variation in brentuximab vedotin exposure. Produced via immunoSEQ multiplex PCR; TCRdb's table is partial and in-frame only. Of roughly 61,000 clones in the sample, around 91% were seen once. This material consisted of peripheral blood mononuclear cells (PBMCs), taken at baseline. The receptors stem from a human donor with classical Hodgkin lymphoma.

The rearrangement links TRBV7-6 to TRBJ1-1, with D unclear. CDR3 length: 13 residues. Germline-derived CDR1 and CDR2 are SGHVS and FNYEAQ. Trimming pared 1 base from V and 2 bases from J, leaving 5 bases between. The CDR3 protein is CASSLVPNTEAFF. The CDR3 DNA follows: TGTGCCAGCAGCTTAGTTCCAAACACTGAAGCTTTCTTT.

This rearrangement joins TRBV30 to TRBJ2-2; D is possibly TRBD1 (5 bases). The CDR3 contains 14 residues. V was shortened by 2 bases and J by 2 bases, with 9 bases between the two germline ends. Germline CDR1 GTSNPN, CDR2 SVGIG (reference sequence). CDR3 protein: CAWSRQTNTGELFF. In nucleotides, the CDR3 is TGTGCCTGGAGTCGACAGACCAACACCGGGGAGCTGTTTTTT.

The chain joins TRBV27 to TRBJ2-7; possible D gene TRBD2, 5 bases. This CDR3 is 14 amino acids long. The V and J ends lost 6 bases and 0 bases respectively, with 12 bases between them. Germline CDR1 reads MNHEY; CDR2 reads SMNVEV (reference sequence). CDR3 region: CASRVRESSYEQYF. CDR3 DNA: TGTGCCAGCAGGGTGAGGGAGAGCTCCTACGAGCAGTACTTC.

This rearrangement joins TRBV5-1 to TRBJ2-5; perhaps TRBD1 as D (6 bases). The germline V gene has CDR1 SGHRS and CDR2 YFSETQ. This CDR3 has 14 amino acids. The V and J ends lost 7 bases and 1 base respectively, with 14 bases between them. The CDR3 is CASSPLQGQETQYF. The CDR3 nucleotides are TGCGCCAGCTCACCGCTACAGGGCCAAGAGACCCAGTACTTC.

The chain combines TRBV7-9 with TRBJ2-2, with 12 nucleotides matching TRBD1. V lost 3 bases and J lost 3; bases outside the gene matches: 5. The CDR3 contains 17 residues. Looked up from germline, CDR1 is SEHNR and CDR2 is FQNEAQ (reference sequence). CDR3 sequence: CASSLLGQGAYTGELFF. The CDR3 nucleotides read TGTGCCAGCAGCTTGCTGGGACAGGGGGCGTACACCGGGGAGCTGTTTTTT.

The V gene is TRBV27, the J gene TRBJ2-1; D not certain. The CDR3 totals 13 residues. With 0 bases removed from V and 7 bases from J, the gap between germline ends came to 7 bases. Germline V gene lookup returns CDR1 MNHEY and CDR2 SMNVEV (reference sequence). This chain's CDR3 is CASSLSSWNEQFF. The CDR3 bases are TGTGCCAGCAGTTTATCGTCCTGGAATGAGCAGTTCTTC.

This sequence joins TRBV7-6 and TRBJ2-1, with 7 nucleotides matching TRBD2. J lost 0 bases, V lost 1 base, and 9 bases had no gene match. In germline, CDR1 is SGHVS, CDR2 FNYEAQ. CDR3 length: 18 residues. CDR3 DNA sequence: TGTGCCAGCAGCTTAGGGGGTCCCCTAGCGGTCTCCTACAATGAGCAGTTCTTC. This translates into CASSLGGPLAVSYNEQFF.

CDR3 amino acids: CAWKQGSVNTEAFF. The CDR3, as DNA: TGTGCCTGGAAGCAGGGCAGCGTGAACACTGAAGCTTTCTTT. The V call is TRBV30, the J call TRBJ1-1; maybe TRBD1 (5 bases). In germline, CDR1 is GTSNPN, CDR2 SVGIG (reference sequence). The V gene lost 4 bases and the J gene lost 0 bases, with 12 bases spanning the gap. This CDR3 has 14 amino acids.

V usage is TRBV28 and J usage is TRBJ1-2; D is unresolved. Germline CDR1 and CDR2: MDHEN and SYDVKM. V was cut by 1 base and J by 0 bases, with 12 bases left in between. This CDR3 comprises 16 residues. The CDR3 protein is CASSLSRIETNYGYTF. Written as DNA, the CDR3 is TGTGCCAGCAGTTTATCCCGAATTGAAACTAACTATGGCTACACCTTC.

The V call is TRBV7-6, the J call TRBJ2-7; no firm D call. Germline CDR1 and CDR2: SGHVS and FNYEAQ. V was cut by 5 bases and J by 0 bases, with 11 bases left in between. This CDR3 contains 14 residues. CDR3 protein: CASSLQETSYEQYF. The CDR3, as DNA: TGTGCCAGCAGCCTGCAGGAGACCTCCTACGAGCAGTACTTC.

This chain joins TRBV27 and TRBJ1-2, with TRBD1 as a possible D gene (5 bases). The V end lost 3 bases, the J end lost 3 bases, and 11 bases lay between the germline ends. The CDR3 runs to 14 residues. The germline V gene encodes CDR1 MNHEY and CDR2 SMNVEV (reference sequence). The CDR3 DNA reads as TGTGCCAGCAGTTTTCTAGGGGTCGACTATGGCTACACCTTC. Its protein is CASSFLGVDYGYTF.

The chain has TRBV6-5 and TRBJ1-1; D not certain. The CDR3 is made up of 15 amino acids. The V gene's germline CDR1 is MNHEY and CDR2 SVGAGI. V gave up 3 bases and J gave up 7 bases, with 18 bases separating them. The CDR3 sequence is CASSYTGGGVNEAFF. In DNA form, the CDR3 reads TGTGCCAGCAGTTATACGGGTGGTGGGGTTAATGAAGCTTTCTTT.